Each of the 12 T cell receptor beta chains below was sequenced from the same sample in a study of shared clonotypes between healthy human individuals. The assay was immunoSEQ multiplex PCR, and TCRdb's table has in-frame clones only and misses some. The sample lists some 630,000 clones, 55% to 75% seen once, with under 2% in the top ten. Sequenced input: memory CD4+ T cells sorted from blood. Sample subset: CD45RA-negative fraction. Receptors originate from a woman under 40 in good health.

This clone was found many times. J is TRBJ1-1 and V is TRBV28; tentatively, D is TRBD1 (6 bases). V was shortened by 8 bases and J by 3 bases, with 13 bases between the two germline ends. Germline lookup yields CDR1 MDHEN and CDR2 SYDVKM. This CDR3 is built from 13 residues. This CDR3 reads CASVWNRDTEAFF. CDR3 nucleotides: TGTGCCAGCGTCTGGAACAGGGACACTGAAGCTTTCTTT.

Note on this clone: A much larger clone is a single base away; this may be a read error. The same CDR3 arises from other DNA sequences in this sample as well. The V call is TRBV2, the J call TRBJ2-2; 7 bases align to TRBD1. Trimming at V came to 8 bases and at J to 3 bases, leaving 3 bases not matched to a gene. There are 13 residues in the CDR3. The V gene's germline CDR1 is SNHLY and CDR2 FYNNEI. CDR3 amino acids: CASSGQDTGELFF. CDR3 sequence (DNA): TGTGCCAGCTCCGGACAGGACACCGGGGAGCTGTTTTTT.

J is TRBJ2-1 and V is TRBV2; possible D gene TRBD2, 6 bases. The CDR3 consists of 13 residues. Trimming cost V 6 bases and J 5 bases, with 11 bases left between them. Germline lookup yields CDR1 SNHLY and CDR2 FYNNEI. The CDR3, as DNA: TGTGCCAGCAGCGGGAGCGGCAACAATGAGCAGTTCTTC. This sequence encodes CASSGSGNNEQFF.

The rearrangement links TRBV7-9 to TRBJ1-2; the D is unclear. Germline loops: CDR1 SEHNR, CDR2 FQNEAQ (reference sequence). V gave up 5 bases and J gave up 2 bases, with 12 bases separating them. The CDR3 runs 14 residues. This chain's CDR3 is CASSTLSGNYGYTF. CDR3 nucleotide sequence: TGTGCCAGCAGCACACTGTCGGGGAACTATGGCTACACCTTC.

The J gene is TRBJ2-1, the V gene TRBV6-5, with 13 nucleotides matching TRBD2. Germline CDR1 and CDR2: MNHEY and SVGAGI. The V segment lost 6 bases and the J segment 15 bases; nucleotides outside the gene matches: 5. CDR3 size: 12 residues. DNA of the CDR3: TGTGCCAGCAGACGGACTAGCGGGAGTTGGTTCTTC. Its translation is CASRRTSGSWFF.

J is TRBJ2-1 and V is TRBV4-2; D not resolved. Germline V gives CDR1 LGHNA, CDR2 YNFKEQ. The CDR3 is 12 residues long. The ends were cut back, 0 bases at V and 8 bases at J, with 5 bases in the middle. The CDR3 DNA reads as TGTGCCAGCAGCCAAGAAACCGATGAGCAGTTCTTC. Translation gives CASSQETDEQFF.

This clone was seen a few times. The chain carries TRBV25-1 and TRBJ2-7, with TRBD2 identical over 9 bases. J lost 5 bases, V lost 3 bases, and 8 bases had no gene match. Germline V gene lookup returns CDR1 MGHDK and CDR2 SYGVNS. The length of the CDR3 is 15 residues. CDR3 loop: CASSETFASGDEQYF. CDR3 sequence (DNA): TGTGCCAGCAGTGAGACTTTTGCTAGCGGGGACGAGCAGTACTTC.

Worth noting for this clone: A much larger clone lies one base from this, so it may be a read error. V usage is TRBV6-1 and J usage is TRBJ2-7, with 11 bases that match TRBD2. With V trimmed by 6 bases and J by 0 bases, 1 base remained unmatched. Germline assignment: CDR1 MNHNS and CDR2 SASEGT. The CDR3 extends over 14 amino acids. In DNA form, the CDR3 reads TGTGCCAGCAGAGGGACTAGCGGCTCCTACGAGCAGTACTTC. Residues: CASRGTSGSYEQYF.

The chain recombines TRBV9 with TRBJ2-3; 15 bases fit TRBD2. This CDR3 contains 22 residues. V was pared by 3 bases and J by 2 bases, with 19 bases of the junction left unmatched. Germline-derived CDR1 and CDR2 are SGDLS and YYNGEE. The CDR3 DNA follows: TGTGCCAGCAGCGCGCTTTTACCGGGACTAGCGGGAGGCCCGGGGACCACAGATACGCAGTATTTT. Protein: CASSALLPGLAGGPGTTDTQYF.

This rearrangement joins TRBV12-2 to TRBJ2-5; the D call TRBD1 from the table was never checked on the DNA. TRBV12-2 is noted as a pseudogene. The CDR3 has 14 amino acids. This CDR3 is CASRLEAGLETQYF. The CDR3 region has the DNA TGTGCAAGTCGCTTAGAGGCAGGGCTGGAGACCCAGTACTTC.

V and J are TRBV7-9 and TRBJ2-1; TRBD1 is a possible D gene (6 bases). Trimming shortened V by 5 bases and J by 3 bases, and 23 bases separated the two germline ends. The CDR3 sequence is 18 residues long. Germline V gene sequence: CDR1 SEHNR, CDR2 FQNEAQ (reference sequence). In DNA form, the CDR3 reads TGTGCCAGCAGCGCCCGATCTACAGGGCTTCTCATCTACAATGAGCAGTTCTTC. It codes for CASSARSTGLLIYNEQFF. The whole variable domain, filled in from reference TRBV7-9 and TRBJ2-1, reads DTGVSQNPRHKITKRGQNVTFRCDPISEHNRLYWYRQTLGQGPEFLTYFQNEAQLEKSRLLSDRFSAERPKGSFSTLEIQRTEQGDSAMYLCASSARSTGLLIYNEQFFGPGTRLTVL.

CDR3 loop: CASSQRAEQFF. In nucleotides, the CDR3 is TGTGCCAGCAGCCAGCGCGCTGAGCAGTTCTTC. J is TRBJ2-1 and V is TRBV16; D unclear. Germline loops: CDR1 KGHSY, CDR2 FQNENV. The length of the CDR3 is 11 residues. The V end was cut by 3 bases, the J end by 9 bases, with 6 bases between.